This TCR beta chain was identified in a study of blood T cell repertoires in COVID-19. Study at large: Researchers got acute and convalescent COVID-19 samples from the United States, Italy and Spain. In each case, the material was cDNA or gDNA derived from T cells, B-cell-depleted T cells, or PBMCs.

Authors' processing steps: Quantification of nucleated cells was approximated via reference gene primer amplification. Repertoires were generated with immunoSEQ multiplex PCR, while TCRdb's copy carries only in-frame clones and drops some. The V and J calls and clone size were taken over from that table, and D and trimming were inferred from the DNA. Here the sample spans approximately 460,000 clones, about 91% being singletons. Enrollment of patients from Seattle took place during active infection, with longitudinal follow-up. Sequenced input: peripheral blood. This TCR was recovered from a man aged 18 to 29 with COVID-19, enrolled during active disease.

The CDR3 sequence: CASSLEGTSYNEQFF. The CDR3 DNA is TGTGCCAGCAGCTTGGAGGGGACATCCTACAATGAGCAGTTCTTC. This chain joins TRBV5-5 and TRBJ2-1; tentative D call: TRBD1 (6 bases). This CDR3 region has 15 residues. The germline V gene encodes CDR1 SGHKS and CDR2 YYEKEE (reference sequence). Between the trimmed V and J ends, which lost 0 bases and 1 base, there was a span of 8 bases.